This TCR beta chain was profiled in a study of OX40 agonist ivuxolimab in advanced cancers. Study at large: In three patients, partial responses were observed, one with hepatocellular carcinoma and two with cutaneous melanoma. General study points: Dose levels from 0.1 to 3.0 mg/kg saw CD4+ and CD8+ blood T cells expand clonally by week 6. Fewer expanded clones were found on average in CD4+ than in CD8+ T cells.

The V and J ends lost 3 bases and 3 bases respectively, with 11 bases between them. Germline lookup yields CDR1 LNHNV and CDR2 YYDKDF (reference sequence). This CDR3 spans 14 amino acids. TCRdb's copy holds only in-frame clones and misses some; the assay was immunoSEQ multiplex PCR. The data hold 99,000 or so clones, with around 94% observed a single time. Patients were ruled out by autoimmune disease history or systemic immunosuppression. This clone appeared a single time. What it recognizes is unknown. V usage is TRBV15 and J usage is TRBJ1-2; D remains unclear. Sequenced here: CD4+ or CD8+ T cells sorted from blood, sampled in a trial of the OX40 agonist ivuxolimab. The sequence derives from an adult with an advanced solid tumor such as melanoma, head and neck, liver or kidney cancer. The CDR3 here is CATSSGIVDYGYTF. In DNA, the CDR3 is TGTGCCACCAGCAGTGGGATCGTAGACTATGGCTACACCTTC.